These 10 T cell receptor beta chains were sequenced from one sample in a study of T cell repertoires in aging, cancer and after chemotherapy. The template was genomic DNA from peripheral blood, not RNA. TRB rearrangements spanning V, D and J were amplified using mixed TRB-A/B primers. TCRdb re-analysed the multiplex PCR reads in MiXCR, keeping a single row per CDR3 protein. The sample consists of some 10,000 distinct CDR3 sequences, under 45% of them appearing once. Sequenced sample: blood. The receptors were sampled from a human donor in good health.

This CDR3 reads CASSRGQDNQPQHF. CDR3 DNA sequence: TGTGCCAGCTCACGAGGACAGGATAATCAGCCCCAGCATTTT. This sequence joins TRBV18 and TRBJ1-5, with 7 bases that match TRBD1. Per the germline V gene, CDR1 is KGHSH and CDR2 is LQKENI. Germline trimming cut 4 bases from V and 4 bases from J; bases unmatched to any gene: 4. The length of the CDR3 is 14 residues.

J is TRBJ1-5 and V is TRBV4-2, with TRBD1 matching over 12 bases. This CDR3 is 19 amino acids long. Trimming cost V 0 bases and J 3 bases; bases outside gene matches: 9. CDR1 and CDR2 (germline): LGHNA, YNFKEQ. The CDR3 nucleotides read TGTGCCAGCAGCCAAGATCCGAGAAGGGACAGGGGGCTCAATCAGCCCCAGCATTTT. Its protein is CASSQDPRRDRGLNQPQHF.

The genes are TRBV6-1 and TRBJ2-7, with 9 bases identical to TRBD1. The CDR3 runs to 14 residues. In germline, CDR1 is MNHNS, CDR2 SASEGT. V shed 4 bases and J 3 bases; nucleotides not matched to a gene: 4. CDR3 bases: TGTGCCAGCAGTGGACTGGGACAGGGCTACGAGCAGTACGTC. Amino acids: CASSGLGQGYEQYV.

This clonotype was seen a few times. The rearrangement links TRBV28 to TRBJ1-5; 8 bases align to TRBD1. The germline CDR1 and CDR2 sequences are MDHEN and SYDVKM. Trimming at V came to 2 bases and at J to 0 bases, leaving 18 bases not matched to a gene. The CDR3 spans 21 residues. The CDR3 coding sequence is TGTGCCAGCAGTTTACCCCCCATAGACAGGGGTTGGGGGCATAGCAATCAGCCCCAGCATTTT. This translates into CASSLPPIDRGWGHSNQPQHF.

V is TRBV19 and J is TRBJ2-1; 9 bases match TRBD2. This CDR3 contains 13 residues. The V segment lost 6 bases and the J segment 9 bases; nucleotides outside the gene matches: 6. Germline loops: CDR1 LNHDA, CDR2 SQIVND (reference sequence). The CDR3 coding sequence is TGTGCCAGTAGGCCTAGCGGGGTACTTGAGCAGTTCTTC. It specifies CASRPSGVLEQFF. Supplemented by reference TRBV19 and TRBJ2-1, the full variable domain reads DGGITQSPKYLFRKEGQNVTLSCEQNLNHDAMYWYRQDPGQGLRLIYYSQIVNDFQKGDIAEGYSVSREKKESFPLTVTSAQKNPTAFYLCASRPSGVLEQFFGPGTRLTVL.

The V and J genes are TRBV6-5 and TRBJ1-1, with D unclear. The V gene's germline CDR1 is MNHEY and CDR2 SVGAGI. The CDR3 spans 15 residues. V lost 5 bases and J 1 base, leaving 14 bases between the germline ends. CDR3 nucleotides: TGTGCCAGCAGTGAGAGCCCCGGGTCGAACACTGAAGCTTTCTTT. This encodes CASSESPGSNTEAFF.

DNA of the CDR3: TGTGCCAGCAGCCCGATCGAGGGTGGGAACACTGAAGCTTTCTTT. Its translation is CASSPIEGGNTEAFF. This rearrangement joins TRBV5-6 to TRBJ1-1; unclear D gene. The length of the CDR3 is 15 residues. Germline V CDR1 and CDR2: SGHDT, YYEEEE. Between the trimmed V and J ends, which lost 4 bases and 1 base, there was a span of 14 bases. Full variable domain (outside the CDR3, taken from reference TRBV5-6 and TRBJ1-1): DAGVTQSPTHLIKTRGQQVTLRCSPKSGHDTVSWYQQALGQGPQFIFQYYEEEERQRGNFPDRFSGHQFPNYSSELNVNALLLGDSALYLCASSPIEGGNTEAFFGQGTRLTVV.

This chain connects TRBV28 to TRBJ2-7; D perhaps matches TRBD2 (6 bases). Gene TRBJ2-1 matches the end of the DNA better, so the J call may be wrong. The CDR3 totals 13 residues. Germline-derived CDR1 and CDR2 are MDHEN and SYDVKM. Written as DNA, the CDR3 is TGTGCCAGCAGTTCCGGGAGATACAATGAGCAGTTCTTC. It specifies CASSSGRYNEQFF.

A few counts support this clonotype. The rearrangement uses TRBV5-6 and TRBJ2-7; TRBD1 is a possible D gene (5 bases). V shed 4 bases and J shed 4 bases, with 12 bases lying between them. The CDR3 consists of 13 residues. Germline V CDR1 and CDR2: SGHDT, YYEEEE. The CDR3 DNA reads TGTGCCAGCAGCACCCGACAGAGTTACGAGCAGTACGTC. As protein: CASSTRQSYEQYV.

The rearrangement joins TRBV4-2 to TRBJ1-3, with 12 bases aligning to TRBD1. The CDR3 sequence is 16 residues long. Unmatched junction bases numbered 6, after V lost 2 bases and J lost 7 bases. Looked up from germline, CDR1 is LGHNA and CDR2 is YNFKEQ. Here the CDR3 reads CASSQLPGTGGNTIYF. In DNA form, the CDR3 reads TGTGCCAGCAGCCAACTGCCCGGGACAGGGGGCAACACCATATATTTT.